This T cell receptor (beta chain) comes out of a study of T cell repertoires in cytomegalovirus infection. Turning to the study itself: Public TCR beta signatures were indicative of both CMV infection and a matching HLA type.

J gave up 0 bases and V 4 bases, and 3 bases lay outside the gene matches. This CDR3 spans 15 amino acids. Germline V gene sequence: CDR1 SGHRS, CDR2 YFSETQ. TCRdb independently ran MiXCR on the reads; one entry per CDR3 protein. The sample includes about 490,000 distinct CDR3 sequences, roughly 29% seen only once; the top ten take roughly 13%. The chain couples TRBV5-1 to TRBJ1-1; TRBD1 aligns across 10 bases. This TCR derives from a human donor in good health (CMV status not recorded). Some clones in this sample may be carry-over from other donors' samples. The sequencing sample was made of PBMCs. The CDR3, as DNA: TGCGCCAGCAGCCCGGACAGGGGGGTGAACACTGAAGCTTTCTTT. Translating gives CASSPDRGVNTEAFF.